This T cell receptor (beta chain) was observed in a study of tumor-infiltrating lymphocytes in localized non-small cell lung cancer. Points from the study as a whole: No link was found between tumor T-cell fraction and recurrence-free survival. TCRbeta sequencing showed higher T cell infiltration in tumors than uninvolved lung. Not all patients were TCR sequenced, owing to tissue quantity.

V was pared by 4 bases and J by 2 bases, with 9 bases of the junction left unmatched. CDR1 is SGHRS, CDR2 YFSETQ, per germline. This CDR3 is 15 amino acids long. A remark on this clone: Antigen: not known.

Assay used: immunoSEQ multiplex PCR; TCRdb lists only in-frame clones, some missing. The profile shows approximately 12,000 clones, around three fifths of them singletons. The chain couples TRBV5-1 to TRBJ2-7; TRBD2 matches at 7 bases. This TCR was recovered from a human donor with non-small cell lung cancer. Material: lung tumor tissue. The CDR3 loop reads CASSLQGGGPYEQYF. Written as DNA, the CDR3 is TGCGCCAGCAGCCTACAAGGCGGGGGACCCTACGAGCAGTACTTC.